Given below is one T cell receptor (beta chain) in context. The data were taken from a study of cytomegalovirus exposure and HLA in healthy donors. 13 Jbeta primers and 60 Vbeta primers were used for the PCR. TCRdb's table, derived via immunoSEQ multiplex PCR, lists solely in-frame clones and lacks some. The table records around 150,000 clones, 76% of them present only once. The CDR3 extends over 13 amino acids. Germline V gene data show CDR1 as LNHDA and CDR2 as SQIVND (reference sequence). V was trimmed by 1 base and J by 2 bases, leaving 5 bases between them. What was sequenced was PBMCs. The TCR originated in a female donor in good health and CMV-seropositive. The rearrangement uses TRBV19 and TRBJ1-2; D is unclear. The CDR3 sequence: CASSIVTNYGYTF. The CDR3 coding sequence is TGTGCCAGTAGTATAGTCACAAACTATGGCTACACCTTC. The whole variable domain, remainder taken from reference TRBV19 and TRBJ1-2, is DGGITQSPKYLFRKEGQNVTLSCEQNLNHDAMYWYRQDPGQGLRLIYYSQIVNDFQKGDIAEGYSVSREKKESFPLTVTSAQKNPTAFYLCASSIVTNYGYTFGSGTRLTVV.